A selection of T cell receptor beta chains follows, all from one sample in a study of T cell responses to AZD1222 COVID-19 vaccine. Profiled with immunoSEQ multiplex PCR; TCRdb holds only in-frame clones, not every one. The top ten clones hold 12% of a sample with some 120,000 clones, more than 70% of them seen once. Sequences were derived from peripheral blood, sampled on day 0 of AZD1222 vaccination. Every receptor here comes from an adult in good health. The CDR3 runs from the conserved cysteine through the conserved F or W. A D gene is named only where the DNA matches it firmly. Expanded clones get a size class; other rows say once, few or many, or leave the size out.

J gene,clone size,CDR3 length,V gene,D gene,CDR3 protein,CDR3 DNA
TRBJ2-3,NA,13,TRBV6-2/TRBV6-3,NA,CASSGDSTDTQYF,TGTGCCAGCAGTGGGGACAGCACAGATACGCAGTATTTT
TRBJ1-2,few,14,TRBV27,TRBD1,CASRATGVIGGYTF,TGTGCCAGCAGGGCGACAGGGGTAATTGGTGGCTACACCTTC
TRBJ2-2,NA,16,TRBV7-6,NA,CASSLAQAANTGELFF,TGTGCCAGCAGCTTAGCCCAGGCAGCGAACACCGGGGAGCTGTTTTTT
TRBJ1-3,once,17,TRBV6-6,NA,CASSLNPGIYSGNTIYF,TGTGCCAGCAGTCTGAACCCAGGGATATACTCTGGAAACACCATATATTTT
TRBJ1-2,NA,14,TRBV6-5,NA,CASSYSWANYGYTF,TGTGCCAGCAGTTACTCTTGGGCTAACTATGGCTACACCTTC
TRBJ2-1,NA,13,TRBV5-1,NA,CASSLVGSNEQFF,TGCGCCAGCAGCTTGGTTGGATCCAATGAGCAGTTCTTC
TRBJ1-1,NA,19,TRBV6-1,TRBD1,CASSEGVGTGGIAGTEAFF,TGTGCCAGCAGTGAAGGTGTAGGGACAGGGGGCATAGCCGGAACTGAAGCTTTCTTT
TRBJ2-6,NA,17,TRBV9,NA,CASSVGGGSSGANVLTF,TGTGCCAGCAGCGTAGGAGGTGGATCCTCTGGGGCCAACGTCCTGACTTTC
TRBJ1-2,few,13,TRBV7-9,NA,CASSLGSRWGYTF,TGTGCCAGCAGCTTAGGGTCCAGGTGGGGCTACACCTTC
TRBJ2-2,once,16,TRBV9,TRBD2,CASSVLLAGDTGELFF,TGTGCCAGCAGCGTACTCCTAGCGGGAGACACCGGGGAGCTGTTTTTT
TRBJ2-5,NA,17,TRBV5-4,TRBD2,CASSLALVAGGRETQYF,TGTGCCAGCAGCTTGGCCTTGGTAGCGGGAGGAAGAGAGACCCAGTACTTC
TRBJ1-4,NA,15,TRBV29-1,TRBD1,CSVEARTGGGEKLFF,TGCAGCGTTGAGGCTAGGACAGGGGGCGGTGAAAAACTGTTTTTT
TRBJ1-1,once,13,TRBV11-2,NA,CASSPFRDTEAFF,TGTGCCAGCAGCCCATTCCGGGACACTGAAGCTTTCTTT
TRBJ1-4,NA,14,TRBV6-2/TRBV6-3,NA,CASSLRQRNEKLFF,TGTGCCAGCAGCCTTAGACAACGTAATGAAAAACTGTTTTTT
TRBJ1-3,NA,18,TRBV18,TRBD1,CASSPPGTGVLSGNTIYF,TGTGCCAGCTCACCACCGGGGACAGGGGTCCTCTCTGGAAACACCATATATTTT
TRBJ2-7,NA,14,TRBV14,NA,CASSQEVRIPPQYF,TGTGCCAGCAGCCAAGAGGTCCGTATCCCGCCGCAGTACTTC
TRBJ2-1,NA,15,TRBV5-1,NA,CASSVGVSSYNEQFF,TGCGCCAGCAGCGTTGGCGTAAGCTCCTACAATGAGCAGTTCTTC
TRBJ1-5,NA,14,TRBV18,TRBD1,CASSGQGSQQPQHF,TGTGCCAGCTCGGGACAGGGATCTCAGCAGCCCCAGCATTTT
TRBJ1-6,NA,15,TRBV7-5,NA,CVRSSSGTPPRPLHF,TGTGTCAGAAGCTCTTCCGGGACGCCTCCTAGACCCCTCCACTTT
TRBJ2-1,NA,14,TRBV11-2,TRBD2,CASSFELARNEQFF,TGTGCCAGCAGCTTCGAACTAGCGCGCAATGAGCAGTTCTTC
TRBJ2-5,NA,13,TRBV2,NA,CASSTDSGGTQYF,TGTGCCAGCAGTACAGACAGTGGGGGGACCCAGTACTTC
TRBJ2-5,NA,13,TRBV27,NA,CASSTGIQETQYF,TGTGCCAGCAGTACCGGGATTCAAGAGACCCAGTACTTC
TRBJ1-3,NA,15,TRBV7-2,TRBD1,CASSLRQGSGNTIYF,TGTGCCAGCAGCTTAAGACAGGGGTCTGGAAACACCATATATTTT
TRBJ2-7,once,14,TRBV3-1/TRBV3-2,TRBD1,CASSLIGTAYEQYF,TGTGCCAGCAGCCTCATCGGGACAGCCTACGAGCAGTACTTC
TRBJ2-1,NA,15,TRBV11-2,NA,CASSSWTQHYNEQFF,TGTGCCAGCAGCTCCTGGACTCAACACTACAATGAGCAGTTCTTC
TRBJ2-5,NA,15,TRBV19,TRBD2,CASSIGTSGKGTQYF,TGTGCCAGTAGTATAGGGACTAGCGGGAAGGGGACCCAGTACTTC
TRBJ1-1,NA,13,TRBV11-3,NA,CASSLVENTEAFF,TGTGCCAGCAGCTTAGTAGAGAACACTGAAGCTTTCTTT
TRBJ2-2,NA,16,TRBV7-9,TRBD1,CASSPPGQGYTGELFF,TGTGCCAGCAGCCCCCCGGGACAGGGTTACACCGGGGAGCTGTTTTTT
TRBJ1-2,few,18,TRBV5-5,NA,CASSLEVFALMKGYGYTF,TGTGCCAGCAGTTTAGAAGTGTTCGCGCTGATGAAGGGATATGGCTACACCTTC
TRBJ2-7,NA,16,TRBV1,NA,CTSSQEGGQTSYEQYF,TGCACCAGCAGCCAAGAAGGGGGTCAGACCTCCTACGAGCAGTACTTC
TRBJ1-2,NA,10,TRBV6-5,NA,CASSWDGYTF,TGTGCCAGCAGCTGGGACGGCTACACCTTC
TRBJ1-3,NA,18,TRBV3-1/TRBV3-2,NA,CASSQPHPAFYSGNTIYF,TGTGCCAGCAGCCAGCCCCACCCTGCCTTCTACTCTGGAAACACCATATATTTT
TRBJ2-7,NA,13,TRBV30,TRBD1,CAWETGGSYEQYF,TGTGCCTGGGAAACAGGGGGCTCCTACGAGCAGTACTTC
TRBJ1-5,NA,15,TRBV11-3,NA,CASSPRAGGNQPQHF,TGTGCCAGCAGCCCCAGGGCGGGGGGCAATCAGCCCCAGCATTTT
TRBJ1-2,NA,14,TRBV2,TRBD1,CASSDQGVLSGYTF,TGTGCCAGCAGTGATCAGGGGGTGTTGAGTGGCTACACCTTC